The present entry profiles one T cell receptor (beta chain) with its context. All enrollees were roughly 18 to 89 years old and from roughly 22 US areas. Membership in each cohort depended on participant-reported clinical history. Losses at the gene ends were 0 bases for V and 3 bases for J; bases not matched to a gene: 10. Germline CDR1 LGHDT, CDR2 YNNKEL (reference sequence). CDR3 length: 18 amino acids. The data belong to a study of blood T cell repertoires in COVID-19. Looking at the study overall: Acute-phase and convalescent COVID-19 samples originated in the United States, Italy and Spain.

As handled by the study authors: Amplifying reference gene primers gave estimates of nucleated cell counts. Libraries were prepared by immunoSEQ multiplex PCR; TCRdb keeps only in-frame clonotypes and omits some of them. That table gives V, J and clone size, and the DNA gave D and trimming. Of some 230,000 clones in the sample, approximately 92% were seen once. The sequencing sample was made of PBMCs or T cells enriched from blood (not recorded which). This TCR was sampled from a woman younger than 35 in a cohort exposed to, infected with or recovered from COVID-19 (not recorded which). The genes are TRBV3-1 (or the pseudogene TRBV3-2) and TRBJ2-5; 10 bases fit TRBD2. CDR3 in DNA: TGTGCCAGCAGCCAAGAAAAATTTGGGCTAGCGGGGGAAGAGACCCAGTACTTC. Its protein is CASSQEKFGLAGEETQYF.